This T cell receptor (beta chain) comes out of a study of OX40 agonist ivuxolimab in advanced cancers. Germline assignment: CDR1 SGHRS and CDR2 YFSETQ. Trimming pared 2 bases from V and 0 bases from J, leaving 9 bases between. CDR3 size: 15 residues. Broader study findings: Among the lowest peripheral clonal expansion occurred in 0.1-3.0 mg/kg partial responders.

To note about this clone: What it binds is not known.

Some clones are missing from TCRdb's copy, which holds only in-frame ones; the method was immunoSEQ multiplex PCR. Found here are under 85,000 clones, about nine tenths of them singletons; the top ten hold under 3.5%. The genes are TRBV5-1 and TRBJ1-5; D might be TRBD1 (5 bases). Sample: CD4+ or CD8+ T cells sorted from blood, taken in a trial of the OX40 agonist ivuxolimab. The clonotype comes from an adult with an advanced solid tumor such as melanoma, head and neck, liver or kidney cancer. CDR3 sequence reads: CASSFEGDSNQPQHF. DNA of the CDR3: TGCGCCAGCAGCTTTGAAGGGGATAGCAATCAGCCCCAGCATTTT. Based on the CDR3 plus reference TRBV5-1 and TRBJ1-5, the full variable domain is KAGVTQTPRYLIKTRGQQVTLSCSPISGHRSVSWYQQTPGQGLQFLFEYFSETQRNKGNFPGRFSGRQFSNSRSEMNVSTLELGDSALYLCASSFEGDSNQPQHFGDGTRLSIL.